This T cell receptor (beta chain) appears in the sequencing data of a study of shared clonotypes between healthy human individuals. Overall study results and limits: Estimated richness was generally greater in naive than memory subsets. Approximately 5% was the fraction of naive CD4 clonotypes found shared across a few donors. With few donors, the genetic and exposure-history diversity represented was limited.

Generated by immunoSEQ multiplex PCR, the TCRdb table keeps only in-frame clones and is missing some. The sample carries about 2.3 million clones, roughly 92% recorded once. The germline CDR1 and CDR2 sequences are GTSNPN and SVGIG (reference sequence). V was cut by 1 base and J by 4 bases, with 7 bases left in between. The CDR3 extends over 12 amino acids. Only Caucasian adults living in Nashville, Tennessee served as donors. Remarks on this clone: What it binds is unknown.

The chain has TRBV30 and TRBJ2-5, with D unresolved. The sequence was collected from a man aged 18 to 30 in good health. Some clones in this sample may be carry-over from other donors' samples. Sequenced input: naive CD4+ T cells from PBMCs. Sample subset: CD45RA+ positively selected. In DNA, the CDR3 is TGTGCCTGGAGTGGCGATGGAGAGACCCAGTACTTC. It translates to CAWSGDGETQYF.